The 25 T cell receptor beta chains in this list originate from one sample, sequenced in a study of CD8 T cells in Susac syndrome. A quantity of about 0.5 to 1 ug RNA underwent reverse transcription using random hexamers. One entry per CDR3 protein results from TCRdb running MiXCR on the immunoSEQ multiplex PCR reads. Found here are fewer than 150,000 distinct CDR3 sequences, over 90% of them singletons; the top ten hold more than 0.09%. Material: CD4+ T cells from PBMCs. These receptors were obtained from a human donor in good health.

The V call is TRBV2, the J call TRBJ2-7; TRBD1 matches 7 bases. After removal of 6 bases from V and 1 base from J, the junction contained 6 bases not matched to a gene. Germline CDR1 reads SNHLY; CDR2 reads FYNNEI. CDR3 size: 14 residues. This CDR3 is CASRKGQLSYEQYF. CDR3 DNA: TGTGCCAGCAGAAAGGGACAGCTTTCCTACGAGCAGTACTTC.

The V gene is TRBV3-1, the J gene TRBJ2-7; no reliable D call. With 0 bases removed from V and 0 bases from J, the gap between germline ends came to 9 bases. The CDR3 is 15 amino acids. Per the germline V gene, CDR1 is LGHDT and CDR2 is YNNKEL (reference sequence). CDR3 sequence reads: CASSQDPLGSYEQYF. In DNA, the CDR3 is TGTGCCAGCAGCCAAGATCCACTTGGCTCCTACGAGCAGTACTTC.

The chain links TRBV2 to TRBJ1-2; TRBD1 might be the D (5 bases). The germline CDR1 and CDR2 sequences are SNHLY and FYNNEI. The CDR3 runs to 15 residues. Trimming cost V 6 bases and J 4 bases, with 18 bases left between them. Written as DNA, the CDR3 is TGTGCCAGCAGCGGGACTCCCCGCGCCTCCTATGGCTACACCTTC. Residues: CASSGTPRASYGYTF.

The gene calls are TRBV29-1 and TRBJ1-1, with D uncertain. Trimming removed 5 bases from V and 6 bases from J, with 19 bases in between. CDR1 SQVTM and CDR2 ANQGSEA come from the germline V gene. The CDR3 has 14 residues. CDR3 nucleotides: TGCAGCGTTTTCTTACAGCCTATGGGTGCTGAAGCTTTCTTT. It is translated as CSVFLQPMGAEAFF.

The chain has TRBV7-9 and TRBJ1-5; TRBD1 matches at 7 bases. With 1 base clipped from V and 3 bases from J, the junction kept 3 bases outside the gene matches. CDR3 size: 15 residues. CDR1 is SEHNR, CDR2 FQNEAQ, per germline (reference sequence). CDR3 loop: CASSLDGTVNQPQHF. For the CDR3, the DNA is TGTGCCAGCAGCTTAGACGGGACAGTCAATCAGCCCCAGCATTTT. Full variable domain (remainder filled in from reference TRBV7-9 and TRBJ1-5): DTGVSQNPRHKITKRGQNVTFRCDPISEHNRLYWYRQTLGQGPEFLTYFQNEAQLEKSRLLSDRFSAERPKGSFSTLEIQRTEQGDSAMYLCASSLDGTVNQPQHFGDGTRLSIL.

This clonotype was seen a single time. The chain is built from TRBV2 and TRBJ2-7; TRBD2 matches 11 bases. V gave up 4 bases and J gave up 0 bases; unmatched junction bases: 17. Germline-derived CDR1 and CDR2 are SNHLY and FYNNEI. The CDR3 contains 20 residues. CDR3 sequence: CASSGPRGGVAGGRSYEQYF. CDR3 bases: TGTGCCAGCAGTGGCCCCCGGGGGGGTGTAGCGGGAGGGCGCTCCTACGAGCAGTACTTC.

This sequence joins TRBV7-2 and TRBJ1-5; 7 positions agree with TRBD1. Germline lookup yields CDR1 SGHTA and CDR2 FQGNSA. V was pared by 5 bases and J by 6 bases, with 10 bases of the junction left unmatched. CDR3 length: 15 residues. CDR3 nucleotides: TGTGCCAGCAGCGCACGGACAGGAGGCGGTCAGCCCCAGCATTTT. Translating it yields CASSARTGGGQPQHF.

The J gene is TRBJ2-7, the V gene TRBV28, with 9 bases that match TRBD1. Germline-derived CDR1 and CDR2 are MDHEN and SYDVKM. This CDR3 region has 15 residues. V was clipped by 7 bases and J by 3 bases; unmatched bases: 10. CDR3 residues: CASNPRDRDLYEQYF. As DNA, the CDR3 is TGTGCCAGCAACCCCCGGGACAGGGATCTCTACGAGCAGTACTTC.

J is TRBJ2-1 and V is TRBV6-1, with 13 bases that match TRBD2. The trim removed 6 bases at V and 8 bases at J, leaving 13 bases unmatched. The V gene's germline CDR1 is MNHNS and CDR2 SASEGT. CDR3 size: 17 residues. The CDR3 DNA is TGTGCCAGCAGCCAATTCCGGACTAGCGGGAGCTGGTATGAGCAGTTCTTC. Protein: CASSQFRTSGSWYEQFF.

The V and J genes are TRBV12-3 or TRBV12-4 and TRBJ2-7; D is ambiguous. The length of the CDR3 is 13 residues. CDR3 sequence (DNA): TGTGCGAGCCGGCGTGGCACCTCCTACGAGCAGTACTTC. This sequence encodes CASRRGTSYEQYF.

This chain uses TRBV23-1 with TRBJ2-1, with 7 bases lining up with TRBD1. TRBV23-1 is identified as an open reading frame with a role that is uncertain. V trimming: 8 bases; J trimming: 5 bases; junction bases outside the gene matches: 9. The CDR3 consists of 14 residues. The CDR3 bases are TGCGCCAGCGGGAACGGGACAGTCGACAATGAGCAGTTCTTC. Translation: CASGNGTVDNEQFF.

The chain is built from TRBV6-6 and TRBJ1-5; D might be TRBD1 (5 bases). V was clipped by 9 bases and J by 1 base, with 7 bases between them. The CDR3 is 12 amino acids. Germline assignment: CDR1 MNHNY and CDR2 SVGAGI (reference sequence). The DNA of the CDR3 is TGTGCCAGTAGGGACAGCAATCAGCCCCAGCATTTT. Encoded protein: CASRDSNQPQHF.

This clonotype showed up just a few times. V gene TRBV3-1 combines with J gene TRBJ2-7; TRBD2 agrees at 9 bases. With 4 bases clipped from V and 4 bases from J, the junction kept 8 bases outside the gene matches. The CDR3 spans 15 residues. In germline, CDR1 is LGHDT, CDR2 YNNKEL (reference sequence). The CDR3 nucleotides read TGTGCCAGCAGCCCGACTAGCGGAGGGGGGTACGAGCAGTACTTC. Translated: CASSPTSGGGYEQYF.

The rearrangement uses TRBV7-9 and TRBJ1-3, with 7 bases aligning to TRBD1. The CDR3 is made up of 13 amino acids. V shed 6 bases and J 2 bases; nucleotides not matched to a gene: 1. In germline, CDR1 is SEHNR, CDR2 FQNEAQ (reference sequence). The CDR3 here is CASRTGAGNTIYF. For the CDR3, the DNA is TGTGCCAGCAGAACAGGGGCTGGAAACACCATATATTTT.

The CDR3 DNA follows: TGCGCCAGCACCCTAAGGGAGGGGATGAACACTGAAGCTTTCTTT. Translating gives CASTLREGMNTEAFF. The J gene is TRBJ1-1, the V gene TRBV4-1; D is perhaps TRBD1 (5 bases). CDR1 and CDR2 from the germline V gene are MGHRA and YSYEKL. The CDR3 is made up of 15 amino acids. Between the trimmed V and J ends, which lost 7 bases and 0 bases, there was a span of 15 bases.

The CDR3 sequence is CASSADLGGQETQYF. The CDR3 DNA reads TGTGCCAGTAGTGCAGACTTGGGGGGCCAAGAGACCCAGTACTTC. The chain is built from TRBV19 and TRBJ2-5; D possibly corresponds to TRBD2 (6 bases). CDR3 length: 15 amino acids. Trimming shortened V by 5 bases and J by 1 base, and 14 bases separated the two germline ends. Germline V lookup: CDR1 LNHDA, CDR2 SQIVND (reference sequence). Complete variable domain (other parts from reference TRBV19 and TRBJ2-5): DGGITQSPKYLFRKEGQNVTLSCEQNLNHDAMYWYRQDPGQGLRLIYYSQIVNDFQKGDIAEGYSVSREKKESFPLTVTSAQKNPTAFYLCASSADLGGQETQYFGPGTRLLVL.

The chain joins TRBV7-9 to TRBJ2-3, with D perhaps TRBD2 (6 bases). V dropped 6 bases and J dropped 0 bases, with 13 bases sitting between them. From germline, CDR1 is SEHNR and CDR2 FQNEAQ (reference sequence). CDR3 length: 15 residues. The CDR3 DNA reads TGTGCCAGCAGTTATAGCGGATTTAGCACAGATACGCAGTATTTT. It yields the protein CASSYSGFSTDTQYF. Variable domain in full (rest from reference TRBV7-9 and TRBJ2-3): DTGVSQNPRHKITKRGQNVTFRCDPISEHNRLYWYRQTLGQGPEFLTYFQNEAQLEKSRLLSDRFSAERPKGSFSTLEIQRTEQGDSAMYLCASSYSGFSTDTQYFGPGTRLTVL.

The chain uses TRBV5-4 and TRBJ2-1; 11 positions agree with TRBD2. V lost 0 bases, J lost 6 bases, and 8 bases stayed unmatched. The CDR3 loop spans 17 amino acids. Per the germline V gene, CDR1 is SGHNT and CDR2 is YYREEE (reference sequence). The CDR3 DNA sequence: TGTGCCAGCAGCTTGGGCCCCGGTAGCGGGAGGGTCAATGAGCAGTTCTTC. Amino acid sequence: CASSLGPGSGRVNEQFF.

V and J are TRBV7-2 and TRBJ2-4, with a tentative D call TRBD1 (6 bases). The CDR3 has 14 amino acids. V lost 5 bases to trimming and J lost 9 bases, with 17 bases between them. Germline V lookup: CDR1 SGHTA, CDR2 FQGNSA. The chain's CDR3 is CASSPTGRGRIQYF. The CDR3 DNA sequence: TGTGCCAGCAGCCCCACTGGCAGGGGACGCATTCAGTACTTC.

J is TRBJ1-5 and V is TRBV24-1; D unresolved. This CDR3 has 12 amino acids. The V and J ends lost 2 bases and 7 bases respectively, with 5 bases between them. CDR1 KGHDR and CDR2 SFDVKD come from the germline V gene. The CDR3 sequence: CATSDSRQPQHF. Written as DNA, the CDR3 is TGTGCCACCAGTGATTCGAGGCAGCCCCAGCATTTT.

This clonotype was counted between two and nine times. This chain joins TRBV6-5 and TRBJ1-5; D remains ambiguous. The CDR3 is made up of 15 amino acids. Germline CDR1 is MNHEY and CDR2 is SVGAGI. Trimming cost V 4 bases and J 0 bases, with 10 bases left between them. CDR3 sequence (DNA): TGTGCCAGCAGTTCCGACCGCTATAGCAATCAGCCCCAGCATTTT. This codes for CASSSDRYSNQPQHF.

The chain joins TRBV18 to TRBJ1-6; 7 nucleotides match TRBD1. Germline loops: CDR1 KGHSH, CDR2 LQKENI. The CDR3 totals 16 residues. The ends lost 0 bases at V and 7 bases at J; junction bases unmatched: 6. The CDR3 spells CASSPPTGSVNSPLHF. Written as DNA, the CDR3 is TGTGCCAGCTCACCACCGACAGGGAGTGTGAATTCACCCCTCCACTTT.

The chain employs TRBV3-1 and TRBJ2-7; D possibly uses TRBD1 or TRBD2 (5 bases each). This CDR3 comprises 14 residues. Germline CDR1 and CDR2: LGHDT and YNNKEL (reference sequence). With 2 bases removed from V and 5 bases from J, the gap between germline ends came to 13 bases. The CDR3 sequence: CASSQYGGDDEQYF. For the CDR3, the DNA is TGTGCCAGCAGCCAATATGGTGGGGACGACGAGCAGTACTTC.

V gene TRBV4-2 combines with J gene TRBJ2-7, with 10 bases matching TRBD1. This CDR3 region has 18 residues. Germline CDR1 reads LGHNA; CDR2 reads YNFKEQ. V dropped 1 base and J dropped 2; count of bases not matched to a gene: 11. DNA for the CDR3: TGTGCCAGCAGCCAAGGAGCCGACGTGGGACAGGGGACCTACGAGCAGTACTTC. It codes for CASSQGADVGQGTYEQYF.

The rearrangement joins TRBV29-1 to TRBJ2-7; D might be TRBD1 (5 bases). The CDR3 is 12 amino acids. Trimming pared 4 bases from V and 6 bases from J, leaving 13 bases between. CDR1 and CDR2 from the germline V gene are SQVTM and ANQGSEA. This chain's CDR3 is CSVGTPWSEQYF. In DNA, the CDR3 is TGCAGCGTTGGGACACCGTGGAGCGAGCAGTACTTC.